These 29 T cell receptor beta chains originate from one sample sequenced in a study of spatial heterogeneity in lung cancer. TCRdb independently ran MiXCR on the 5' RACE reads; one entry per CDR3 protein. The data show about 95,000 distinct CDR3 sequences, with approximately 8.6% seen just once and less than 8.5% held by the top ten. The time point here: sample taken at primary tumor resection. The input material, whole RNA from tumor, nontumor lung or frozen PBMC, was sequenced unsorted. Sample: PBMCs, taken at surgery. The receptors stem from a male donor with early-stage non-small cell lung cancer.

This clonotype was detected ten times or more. The CDR3 sequence is CSVESGGFGANVLTF. The CDR3 nucleotides are TGCAGCGTTGAGTCAGGGGGCTTCGGGGCCAACGTCCTGACTTTC. The rearrangement joins TRBV29-1 to TRBJ2-6, with 8 nucleotides matching TRBD1. CDR3 size: 15 residues. CDR1 SQVTM and CDR2 ANQGSEA come from the germline V gene. The V and J ends lost 3 bases and 4 bases, in that order; junction bases with no gene match: 5.

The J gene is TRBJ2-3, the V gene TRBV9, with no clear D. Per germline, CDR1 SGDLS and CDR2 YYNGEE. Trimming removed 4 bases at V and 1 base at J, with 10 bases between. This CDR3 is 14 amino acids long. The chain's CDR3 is CASSPGTRTDTQYF. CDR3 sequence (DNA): TGTGCCAGCAGCCCTGGTACACGCACAGATACGCAGTATTTT.

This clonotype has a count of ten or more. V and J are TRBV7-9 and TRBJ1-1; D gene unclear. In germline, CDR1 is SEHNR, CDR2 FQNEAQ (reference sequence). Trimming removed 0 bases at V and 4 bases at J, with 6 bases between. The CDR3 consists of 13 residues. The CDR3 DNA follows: TGTGCCAGCAGCTTAGCAGGGTTCACTGAAGCTTTCTTT. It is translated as CASSLAGFTEAFF.

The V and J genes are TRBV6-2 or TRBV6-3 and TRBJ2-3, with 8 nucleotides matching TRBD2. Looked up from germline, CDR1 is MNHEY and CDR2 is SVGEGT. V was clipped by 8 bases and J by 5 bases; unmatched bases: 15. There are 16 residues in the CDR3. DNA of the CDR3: TGTGCCAGCCATCGAAGCGTTACTAGCGGTGGAGATACGCAGTATTTT. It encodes CASHRSVTSGGDTQYF.

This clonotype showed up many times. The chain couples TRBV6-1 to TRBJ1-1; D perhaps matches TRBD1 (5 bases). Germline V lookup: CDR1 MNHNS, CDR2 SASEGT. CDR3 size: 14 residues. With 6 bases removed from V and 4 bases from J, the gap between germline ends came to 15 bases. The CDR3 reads CASRSRDRVTEAFF. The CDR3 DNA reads TGTGCCAGCAGAAGCAGGGATCGAGTCACTGAAGCTTTCTTT.

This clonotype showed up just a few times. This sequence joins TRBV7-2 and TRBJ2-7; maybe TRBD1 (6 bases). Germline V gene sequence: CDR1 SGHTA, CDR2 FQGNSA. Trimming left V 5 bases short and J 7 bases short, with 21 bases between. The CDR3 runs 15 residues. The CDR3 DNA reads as TGTGCCAGCAGCCCAGGGGACCCAAGGGGTAGAGAGCAGTACTTC. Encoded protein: CASSPGDPRGREQYF.

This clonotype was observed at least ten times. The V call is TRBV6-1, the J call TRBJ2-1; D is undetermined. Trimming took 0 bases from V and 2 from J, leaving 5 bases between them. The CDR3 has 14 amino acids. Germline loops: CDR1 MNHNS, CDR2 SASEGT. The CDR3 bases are TGTGCCAGCAGTGAAGCGGTAACCTACAATGAGCAGTTCTTC. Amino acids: CASSEAVTYNEQFF.

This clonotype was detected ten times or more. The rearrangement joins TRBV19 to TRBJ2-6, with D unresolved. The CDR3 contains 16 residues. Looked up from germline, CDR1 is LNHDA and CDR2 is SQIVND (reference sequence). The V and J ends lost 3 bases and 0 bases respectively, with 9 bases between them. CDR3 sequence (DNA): TGTGCCAGTAGTATTATGGCGAGCTCTGGGGCCAACGTCCTGACTTTC. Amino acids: CASSIMASSGANVLTF.

The CDR3: CASSFSGIPYNEQFF. CDR3 bases: TGCGCCAGCAGCTTTTCGGGGATTCCCTACAATGAGCAGTTCTTC. This rearrangement joins TRBV5-1 to TRBJ2-1; D perhaps matches TRBD2 (5 bases). Germline lookup yields CDR1 SGHRS and CDR2 YFSETQ. V was shortened by 2 bases and J by 2 bases, with 11 bases between the two germline ends. The CDR3 has 15 amino acids.

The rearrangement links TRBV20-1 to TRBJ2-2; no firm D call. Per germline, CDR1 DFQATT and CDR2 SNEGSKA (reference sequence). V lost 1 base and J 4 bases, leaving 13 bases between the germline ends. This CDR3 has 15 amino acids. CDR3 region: CSARGGQAVTGELFF. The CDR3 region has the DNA TGCAGTGCTAGAGGGGGTCAGGCGGTCACCGGGGAGCTGTTTTTT.

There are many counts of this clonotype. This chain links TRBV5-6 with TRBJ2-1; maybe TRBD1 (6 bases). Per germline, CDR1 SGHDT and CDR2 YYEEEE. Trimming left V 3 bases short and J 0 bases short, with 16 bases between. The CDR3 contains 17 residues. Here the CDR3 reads CASSWGPARSSYNEQFF. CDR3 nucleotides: TGTGCCAGCAGCTGGGGGCCAGCACGGAGCTCCTACAATGAGCAGTTCTTC. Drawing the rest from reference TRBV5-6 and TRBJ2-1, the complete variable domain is DAGVTQSPTHLIKTRGQQVTLRCSPKSGHDTVSWYQQALGQGPQFIFQYYEEEERQRGNFPDRFSGHQFPNYSSELNVNALLLGDSALYLCASSWGPARSSYNEQFFGPGTRLTVL.

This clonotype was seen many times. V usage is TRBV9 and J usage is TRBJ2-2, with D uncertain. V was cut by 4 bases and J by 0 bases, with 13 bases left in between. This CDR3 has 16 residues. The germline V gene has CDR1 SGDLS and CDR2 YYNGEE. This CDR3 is CASSPRLLANTGELFF. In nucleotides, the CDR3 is TGTGCCAGCAGCCCCCGCCTCCTCGCGAACACCGGGGAGCTGTTTTTT.

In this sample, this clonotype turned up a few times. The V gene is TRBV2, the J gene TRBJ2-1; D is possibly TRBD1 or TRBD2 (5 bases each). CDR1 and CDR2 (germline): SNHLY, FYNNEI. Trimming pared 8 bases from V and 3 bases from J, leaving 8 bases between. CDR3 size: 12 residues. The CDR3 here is CASGGSYNEQFF. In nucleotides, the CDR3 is TGTGCCAGCGGGGGTAGCTACAATGAGCAGTTCTTC.

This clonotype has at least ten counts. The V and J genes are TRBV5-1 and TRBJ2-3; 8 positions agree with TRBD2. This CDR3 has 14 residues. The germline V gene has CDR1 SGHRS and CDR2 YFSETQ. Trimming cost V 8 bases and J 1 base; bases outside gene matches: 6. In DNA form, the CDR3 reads TGCGCCAGTATTAGCGGGGCCGGCACAGATACGCAGTATTTT. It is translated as CASISGAGTDTQYF.

CDR3 DNA sequence: TGTGCCAGCTTTCAGGGGGGGATCAATCAGCCCCAGCATTTT. Amino acids: CASFQGGINQPQHF. This chain joins TRBV10-3 and TRBJ1-5; the match to TRBD1 covers 7 bases. V was pared by 10 bases and J by 3 bases, with 9 bases of the junction left unmatched. The CDR3 has 14 amino acids. Germline values: CDR1 ENHRY, CDR2 SYGVKD.

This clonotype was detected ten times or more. Here the CDR3 reads CASLTSGATWQFF. CDR3 DNA: TGTGCCAGCCTTACATCGGGAGCCACGTGGCAGTTCTTC. This sequence joins TRBV2 and TRBJ2-1; tentatively, D is TRBD2 (6 bases). V lost 8 bases and J 12 bases, leaving 20 bases between the germline ends. The CDR3 is made up of 13 amino acids. Germline values: CDR1 SNHLY, CDR2 FYNNEI.

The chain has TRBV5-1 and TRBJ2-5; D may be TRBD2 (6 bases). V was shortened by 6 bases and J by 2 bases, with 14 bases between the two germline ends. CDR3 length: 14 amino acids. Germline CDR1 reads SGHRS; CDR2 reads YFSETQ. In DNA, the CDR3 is TGCGCCAGCACCCCGGCGGGGCAGCAAGAGACCCAGTACTTC. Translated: CASTPAGQQETQYF.

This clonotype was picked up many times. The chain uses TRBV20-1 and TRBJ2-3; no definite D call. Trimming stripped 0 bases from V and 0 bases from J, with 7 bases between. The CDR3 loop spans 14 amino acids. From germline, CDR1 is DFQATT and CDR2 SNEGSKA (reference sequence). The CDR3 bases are TGCAGTGCTAGAGATGGCAGTAGCACAGATACGCAGTATTTT. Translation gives CSARDGSSTDTQYF.

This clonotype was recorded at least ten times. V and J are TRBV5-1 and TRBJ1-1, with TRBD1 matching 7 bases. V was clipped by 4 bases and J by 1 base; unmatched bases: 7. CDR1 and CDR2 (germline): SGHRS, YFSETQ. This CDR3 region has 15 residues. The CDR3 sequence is CASSPRGLANTEAFF. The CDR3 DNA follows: TGCGCCAGCAGCCCAAGGGGGCTGGCGAACACTGAAGCTTTCTTT.

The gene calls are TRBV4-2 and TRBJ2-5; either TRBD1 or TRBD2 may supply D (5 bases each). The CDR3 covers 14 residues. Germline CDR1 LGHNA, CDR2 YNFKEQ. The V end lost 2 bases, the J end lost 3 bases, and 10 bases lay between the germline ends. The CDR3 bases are TGTGCCAGCAGCCAACCCGGGACCGAAGAGACCCAGTACTTC. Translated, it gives CASSQPGTEETQYF.

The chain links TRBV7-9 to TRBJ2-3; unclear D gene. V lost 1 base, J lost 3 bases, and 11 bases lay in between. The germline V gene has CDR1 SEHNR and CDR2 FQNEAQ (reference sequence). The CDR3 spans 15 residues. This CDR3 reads CASSLVFDLTDTQYF. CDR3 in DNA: TGTGCCAGCAGCTTAGTTTTTGACCTTACAGATACGCAGTATTTT.

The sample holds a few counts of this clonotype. For the CDR3, the DNA is TGTGCCAGTAGTCAACTCAGGGACTTAGGGCCCTCAAATCAGCCCCAGCATTTT. This codes for CASSQLRDLGPSNQPQHF. V and J are TRBV19 and TRBJ1-5, with D tentatively TRBD1 (5 bases). V was shortened by 5 bases and J by 4 bases, with 24 bases between the two germline ends. Per germline, CDR1 LNHDA and CDR2 SQIVND (reference sequence). The CDR3 is 18 amino acids. Together with reference TRBV19 and TRBJ1-5, the CDR3 gives the full variable domain: DGGITQSPKYLFRKEGQNVTLSCEQNLNHDAMYWYRQDPGQGLRLIYYSQIVNDFQKGDIAEGYSVSREKKESFPLTVTSAQKNPTAFYLCASSQLRDLGPSNQPQHFGDGTRLSIL.

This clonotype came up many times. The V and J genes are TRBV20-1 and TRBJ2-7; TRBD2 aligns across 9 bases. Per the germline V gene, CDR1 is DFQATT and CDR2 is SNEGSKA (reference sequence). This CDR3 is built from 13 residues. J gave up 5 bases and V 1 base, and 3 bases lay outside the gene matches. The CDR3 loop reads CSARGTSANEQYF. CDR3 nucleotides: TGCAGTGCTAGAGGGACTAGCGCCAACGAGCAGTACTTC.

The CDR3 here is CASSQDQPYNSPLHF. The CDR3, as DNA: TGCGCCAGCAGCCAAGACCAGCCCTATAATTCACCCCTCCACTTT. The rearrangement joins TRBV4-3 to TRBJ1-6; D is undetermined. The CDR3 is 15 residues long. Germline V gene lookup returns CDR1 LGHNA and CDR2 YSLEER. V gave up 0 bases and J gave up 2 bases, with 5 bases separating them.

The CDR3 DNA reads as TGTGCCAGCAGCCCCTCGGGGAGCTACGAGCAGTACTTC. It codes for CASSPSGSYEQYF. The J gene is TRBJ2-7, the V gene TRBV11-1; possible D gene TRBD2, 5 bases. V lost 5 bases and J 3 bases, leaving 11 bases between the germline ends. The CDR3 has 13 amino acids. The V gene's germline CDR1 is SGHAT and CDR2 FQDESV (reference sequence).

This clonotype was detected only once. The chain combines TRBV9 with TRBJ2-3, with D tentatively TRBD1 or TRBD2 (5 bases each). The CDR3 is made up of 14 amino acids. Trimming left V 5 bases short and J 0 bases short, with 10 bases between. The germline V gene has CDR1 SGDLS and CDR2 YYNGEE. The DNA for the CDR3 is TGTGCCAGCAGTGTCTGGGGGAGCACAGATACGCAGTATTTT. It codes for CASSVWGSTDTQYF.

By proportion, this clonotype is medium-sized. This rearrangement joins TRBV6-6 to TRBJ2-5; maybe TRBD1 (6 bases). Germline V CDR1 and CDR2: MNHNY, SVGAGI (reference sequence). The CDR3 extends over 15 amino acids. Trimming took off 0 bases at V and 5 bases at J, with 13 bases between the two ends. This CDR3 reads CASSYSAGVEETQYF. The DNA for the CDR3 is TGTGCCAGCAGTTACTCGGCAGGGGTGGAGGAGACCCAGTACTTC.

CDR3 DNA: TGTGCCAGCAGTCCTTCACTAGCGGGGGGGAACGAGCAGTACTTC. Translation: CASSPSLAGGNEQYF. V and J are TRBV6-5 and TRBJ2-7; TRBD2 matches at 13 bases. Germline V CDR1 and CDR2: MNHEY, SVGAGI. This CDR3 comprises 15 residues. Trimming cost V 5 bases and J 5 bases; bases outside gene matches: 6.

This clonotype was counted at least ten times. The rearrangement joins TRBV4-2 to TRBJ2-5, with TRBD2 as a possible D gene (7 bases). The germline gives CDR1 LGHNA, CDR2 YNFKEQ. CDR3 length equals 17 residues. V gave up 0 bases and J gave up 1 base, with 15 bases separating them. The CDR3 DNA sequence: TGTGCCAGCAGCCAAGATCGGCGCGGGGGCTTCCAAGAGACCCAGTACTTC. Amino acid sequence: CASSQDRRGGFQETQYF.